The 20 T cell receptor beta chains presented below share a single source sample, sequenced in a study of vaccination and CD4 T cells after COVID-19. Treatment indicated: 10-day PBMC culture with coronavirus spike peptide pools or control peptides (ViraFEST assay). No antigen has been assigned to these receptors. Oncomine TCR Beta short-read sequencing was applied to DNA from cultured CD4+ T cells. TCRdb recomputed calls from the PCR reads with MiXCR, one row per CDR3 protein. The sample consists of 15,000 to 20,000 distinct CDR3 sequences, roughly 78% of them appearing once. The sample was CD4+ T cells from blood, cultured in vitro, taken after SARS-CoV-2 vaccination. All receptors come from a human donor who received a COVID-19 vaccine.

There are a few counts of this clonotype. The chain has TRBV24-1 and TRBJ2-5; maybe TRBD2 (5 bases). The V and J ends lost 1 base and 5 bases respectively, with 10 bases between them. Looked up from germline, CDR1 is KGHDR and CDR2 is SFDVKD. The CDR3 has 14 residues. Written as DNA, the CDR3 is TGTGCCACCAGTGATTTAGTGACGGGGGAGACCCAGTACTTC. Amino acid sequence: CATSDLVTGETQYF.

The CDR3 here is CASSSAGGYQPQHF. CDR3 DNA sequence: TGTGCCAGCAGCTCGGCAGGGGGTTATCAGCCCCAGCATTTT. The V gene is TRBV7-2, the J gene TRBJ1-5; 7 bases are a match to TRBD1. J lost 5 bases, V lost 4 bases, and 5 bases had no gene match. Germline V gives CDR1 SGHTA, CDR2 FQGNSA. CDR3 size: 14 residues.

This clonotype was seen only a few times. The chain is built from TRBV5-1 and TRBJ1-2, with D hard to call. The CDR3 is 13 amino acids. CDR1 is SGHRS, CDR2 YFSETQ, per germline. Trimming took 0 bases from V and 8 from J, leaving 11 bases between them. In DNA form, the CDR3 reads TGCGCCAGCAGCTTGGCTGCGGGTTTGGGCTACACCTTC. Translated, it gives CASSLAAGLGYTF.

The chain links TRBV7-8 to TRBJ1-2; 8 bases agree with TRBD1. Germline V lookup: CDR1 SGHVS, CDR2 FQNEAQ. Losses at the gene ends were 5 bases for V and 4 bases for J; bases not matched to a gene: 12. The CDR3 has 16 residues. The CDR3 coding sequence is TGTGCCAGCAGCCCGCAATTACAGGGGGTAGGCTATGGCTACACCTTC. Its translation is CASSPQLQGVGYGYTF.

The CDR3 bases are TGCAGCGTCCCTCAGGGATTGGGAAGCACAGATACGCAGTATTTT. This codes for CSVPQGLGSTDTQYF. This chain uses TRBV29-1 with TRBJ2-3; maybe TRBD1 (5 bases). Germline loops: CDR1 SQVTM, CDR2 ANQGSEA. The CDR3 runs 15 residues. V lost 6 bases and J 0 bases, leaving 16 bases between the germline ends.

Sample share makes this clonotype medium-sized. This rearrangement joins TRBV2 to TRBJ1-1; 11 bases line up with TRBD1. The V segment lost 5 bases and the J segment 3 bases; nucleotides outside the gene matches: 5. The germline V gene has CDR1 SNHLY and CDR2 FYNNEI. The CDR3 covers 15 residues. The CDR3 DNA sequence: TGTGCCAGCAGTTGGACAGGGGGCGTTGACACTGAAGCTTTCTTT. Translating gives CASSWTGGVDTEAFF.

The J gene is TRBJ2-7, the V gene TRBV20-1, with 12 bases that match TRBD1. J lost 7 bases, V lost 3 bases, and 13 bases had no gene match. This CDR3 region has 16 residues. The germline gives CDR1 DFQATT, CDR2 SNEGSKA (reference sequence). The CDR3 sequence: CSASSTGGQGAGEQYF. Here the CDR3 DNA reads TGCAGTGCTAGCAGCACGGGGGGACAGGGGGCGGGGGAGCAGTACTTC.

The V call is TRBV5-1, the J call TRBJ2-5; 8 bases agree with TRBD2. Germline V gene sequence: CDR1 SGHRS, CDR2 YFSETQ. The CDR3 runs 14 residues. V dropped 5 bases and J dropped 4; count of bases not matched to a gene: 7. This CDR3 reads CASRTGGLVETQYF. The CDR3 DNA is TGCGCCAGCAGAACGGGGGGGCTGGTAGAGACCCAGTACTTC.

CDR3 sequence (DNA): TGTGCCAGCAGCTTAGTGGAGGGTCCCCCTTACTACGAGCAGTACTTC. It encodes CASSLVEGPPYYEQYF. The chain recombines TRBV7-2 with TRBJ2-1; D might be TRBD2 (6 bases). TRBJ2-7 explains the end of the DNA better; the J call may be wrong. In germline, CDR1 is SGHTA, CDR2 FQGNSA. This CDR3 has 16 amino acids.

The CDR3 reads CASRGTGVETQYF. In nucleotides, the CDR3 is TGTGCCAGCAGAGGGACAGGGGTCGAGACCCAGTACTTC. The V gene is TRBV6-1, the J gene TRBJ2-5, with 10 positions matching TRBD1. CDR1 is MNHNS and CDR2 is SASEGT in the germline V gene. The CDR3 consists of 13 residues. V was clipped by 6 bases and J by 5 bases; unmatched bases: 3.

V usage is TRBV27 and J usage is TRBJ1-2, with 9 bases matching TRBD1. The CDR3 extends over 15 amino acids. Germline V gene lookup returns CDR1 MNHEY and CDR2 SMNVEV (reference sequence). Trimming removed 5 bases from V and 7 bases from J; junction bases left unmatched: 11. The chain's CDR3 is CASSPHQRTGVGYTF. As DNA, the CDR3 is TGTGCCAGCAGTCCTCACCAAAGGACAGGGGTTGGCTACACCTTC.

The chain links TRBV12-3 or TRBV12-4 to TRBJ1-1; no clear D gene. This CDR3 is 14 amino acids long. The V end was cut by 4 bases, the J end by 5 bases, with 14 bases between. CDR3 protein: CASSSREMETEAFF. The DNA of the CDR3 is TGTGCCAGCAGTTCGAGAGAGATGGAAACTGAAGCTTTCTTT.

This clonotype has a handful of counts. The genes are TRBV27 and TRBJ1-2, with 9 bases matching TRBD1. The junction had 3 bases not matched to a gene; V was cut back by 2 bases and J by 2 bases. Germline loops: CDR1 MNHEY, CDR2 SMNVEV (reference sequence). The CDR3 has 15 residues. In DNA form, the CDR3 reads TGTGCCAGCAGTTTAGGGACAGGGACAAACTATGGCTACACCTTC. Translation gives CASSLGTGTNYGYTF.

The CDR3 DNA reads as TGCGCCAGCAGCTTGGAACCGACGAAGGATTCACCCCTCCACTTT. Its protein is CASSLEPTKDSPLHF. V is TRBV5-1 and J is TRBJ1-6; D remains unclear. The V and J ends lost 0 bases and 8 bases respectively, with 12 bases between them. The CDR3 is 15 residues long. The germline gives CDR1 SGHRS, CDR2 YFSETQ. Filled out from reference TRBV5-1 and TRBJ1-6, the complete variable domain reads KAGVTQTPRYLIKTRGQQVTLSCSPISGHRSVSWYQQTPGQGLQFLFEYFSETQRNKGNFPGRFSGRQFSNSRSEMNVSTLELGDSALYLCASSLEPTKDSPLHFGNGTRLTVT.

CDR3 coding DNA: TGCGCCAGCAGCCTACGACAGGGAAGAGAGTATGGCTACACCTTC. This sequence encodes CASSLRQGREYGYTF. The gene calls are TRBV4-1 and TRBJ1-2; the match to TRBD1 covers 7 bases. Germline-derived CDR1 and CDR2 are MGHRA and YSYEKL. The CDR3 is 15 amino acids. V lost 4 bases to trimming and J lost 5 bases; unmatched junction nucleotides: 10.

There are a few counts of this clonotype. The rearrangement joins TRBV30 to TRBJ1-6; D is possibly TRBD1 (5 bases). This CDR3 comprises 13 residues. Germline lookup yields CDR1 GTSNPN and CDR2 SVGIG (reference sequence). Trimming cost V 2 bases and J 10 bases, with 12 bases left between them. CDR3 sequence reads: CAWSNQGGSPLHF. The CDR3 nucleotides read TGTGCCTGGAGTAATCAGGGCGGATCACCCCTCCACTTT.

This clonotype came up once. The V call is TRBV12-3 or TRBV12-4, the J call TRBJ2-1, with D possibly matching TRBD2 (7 bases). This CDR3 has 17 amino acids. V lost 3 bases to trimming and J lost 3 bases, with 18 bases between them. The CDR3 sequence: CASSFATGGRFYNEQFF. The CDR3 DNA is TGTGCCAGCAGTTTTGCGACGGGGGGCCGTTTCTACAATGAGCAGTTCTTC.

The chain's CDR3 is CASSSGRGDPQISYEQYF. DNA of the CDR3: TGTGCCAGTAGTAGCGGGCGGGGAGACCCGCAAATCTCCTACGAGCAGTACTTC. The chain combines TRBV19 with TRBJ2-7, with D perhaps TRBD2 (6 bases). Germline V gives CDR1 LNHDA, CDR2 SQIVND (reference sequence). The CDR3 spans 18 residues. V gave up 4 bases and J gave up 0 bases, with 22 bases separating them. Based on the CDR3 plus reference TRBV19 and TRBJ2-7, the full variable domain is DGGITQSPKYLFRKEGQNVTLSCEQNLNHDAMYWYRQDPGQGLRLIYYSQIVNDFQKGDIAEGYSVSREKKESFPLTVTSAQKNPTAFYLCASSSGRGDPQISYEQYFGPGTRLTVT.

The chain combines TRBV19 with TRBJ2-5; 8 bases fit TRBD1. J was trimmed by 5 bases and V by 4 bases; bases with no gene match: 12. CDR1 LNHDA and CDR2 SQIVND come from the germline V gene (reference sequence). This CDR3 has 16 residues. The CDR3 loop is CASSRGLGQGRETQYF. For the CDR3, the DNA is TGTGCCAGTAGTAGGGGCCTCGGACAGGGCCGGGAGACCCAGTACTTC.

This clonotype is a singleton in its sample. The rearrangement uses TRBV20-1 and TRBJ1-5; D unresolved. In germline, CDR1 is DFQATT, CDR2 SNEGSKA (reference sequence). With 5 bases removed from V and 5 bases from J, the gap between germline ends came to 10 bases. The CDR3 consists of 12 residues. CDR3 amino acids: CSAAQAYQPQHF. For the CDR3, the DNA is TGCAGTGCTGCGCAGGCCTATCAGCCCCAGCATTTT.